The clone carrying this TCR beta chain came up once. Its antigen is currently unknown. Because it lacks the conserved phenylalanine or tryptophan at the end, this CDR3 is likely a read error. It is unclear where the CDR3 begins or ends on the DNA, so no DNA is shown, and the CDR3 is as TCRdb lists it. These data come from a study of cytotoxic CD8 clonotypes in ibrutinib-treated CLL. Study-level background: Partial responders around 24, complete 2; some twelve progressed and some 14 stayed in remission by median approximately 5.5 years. Study-level findings and limits: Baseline levels of clonality went above those of age-matched healthy donors and moved with circulating CD8+ T-cell counts.

T cells were sequenced at a targeted depth of 1 in 200,000 to 1 in 1 million. Generated by immunoSEQ multiplex PCR, the TCRdb table keeps only in-frame clones and is missing some. The data contain tens of thousands of clones, roughly 68% of them seen just once; the ten biggest clones take up 28%. This sample comprised PBMCs, obtained after 24 months of ibrutinib treatment. This receptor was obtained from a human donor with chronic lymphocytic leukemia.

CDR3 amino acids: CASSRKGRDGKTYG. The rearrangement uses TRBV7-2 and TRBJ1-2. Both ends counted, the CDR3 spans 14 residues. Per germline, CDR1 SGHTA and CDR2 FQGNSA.